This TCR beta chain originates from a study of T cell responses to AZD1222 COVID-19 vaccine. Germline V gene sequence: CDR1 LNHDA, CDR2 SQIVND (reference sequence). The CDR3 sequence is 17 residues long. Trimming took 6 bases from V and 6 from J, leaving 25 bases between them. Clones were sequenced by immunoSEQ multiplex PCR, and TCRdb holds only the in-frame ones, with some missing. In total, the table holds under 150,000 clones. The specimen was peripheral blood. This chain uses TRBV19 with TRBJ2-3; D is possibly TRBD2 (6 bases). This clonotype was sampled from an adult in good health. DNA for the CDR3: TGTGCCAGTAGGACCCAACCGGGCCAAGGGAGGTCGGATACGCAGTATTTT. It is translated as CASRTQPGQGRSDTQYF.